The T cell receptor beta chain under discussion was sequenced for a study of blood T cell repertoires in COVID-19. Across the study: From T cells, B-cell-depleted T cells, or PBMCs came the material, which was cDNA or gDNA.

The CDR3 sequence is 16 residues long. Germline V lookup: CDR1 SEHNR, CDR2 FQNEAQ (reference sequence). V lost 4 bases and J lost 4, with 17 bases in between. Per the study methods: Amplification from reference gene primers served as the basis for estimated nucleated cell counts. Sequenced by immunoSEQ multiplex PCR; TCRdb stores in-frame clones only, minus some. The DNA gave D and trimming, while V, J and clone size come from that table. The table records just over 300,000 clones, 70% to 90% of them present only once. The chain combines TRBV7-9 with TRBJ1-3; no definite D call. Sequencing was performed on PBMCs or T cells enriched from blood (not recorded which). This TCR derives from a man under 40 who had recovered from COVID-19. CDR3 loop: CASSSPHPEAGNTIYF. CDR3 in DNA: TGTGCCAGCAGCTCTCCACACCCGGAGGCGGGAAACACCATATATTTT.